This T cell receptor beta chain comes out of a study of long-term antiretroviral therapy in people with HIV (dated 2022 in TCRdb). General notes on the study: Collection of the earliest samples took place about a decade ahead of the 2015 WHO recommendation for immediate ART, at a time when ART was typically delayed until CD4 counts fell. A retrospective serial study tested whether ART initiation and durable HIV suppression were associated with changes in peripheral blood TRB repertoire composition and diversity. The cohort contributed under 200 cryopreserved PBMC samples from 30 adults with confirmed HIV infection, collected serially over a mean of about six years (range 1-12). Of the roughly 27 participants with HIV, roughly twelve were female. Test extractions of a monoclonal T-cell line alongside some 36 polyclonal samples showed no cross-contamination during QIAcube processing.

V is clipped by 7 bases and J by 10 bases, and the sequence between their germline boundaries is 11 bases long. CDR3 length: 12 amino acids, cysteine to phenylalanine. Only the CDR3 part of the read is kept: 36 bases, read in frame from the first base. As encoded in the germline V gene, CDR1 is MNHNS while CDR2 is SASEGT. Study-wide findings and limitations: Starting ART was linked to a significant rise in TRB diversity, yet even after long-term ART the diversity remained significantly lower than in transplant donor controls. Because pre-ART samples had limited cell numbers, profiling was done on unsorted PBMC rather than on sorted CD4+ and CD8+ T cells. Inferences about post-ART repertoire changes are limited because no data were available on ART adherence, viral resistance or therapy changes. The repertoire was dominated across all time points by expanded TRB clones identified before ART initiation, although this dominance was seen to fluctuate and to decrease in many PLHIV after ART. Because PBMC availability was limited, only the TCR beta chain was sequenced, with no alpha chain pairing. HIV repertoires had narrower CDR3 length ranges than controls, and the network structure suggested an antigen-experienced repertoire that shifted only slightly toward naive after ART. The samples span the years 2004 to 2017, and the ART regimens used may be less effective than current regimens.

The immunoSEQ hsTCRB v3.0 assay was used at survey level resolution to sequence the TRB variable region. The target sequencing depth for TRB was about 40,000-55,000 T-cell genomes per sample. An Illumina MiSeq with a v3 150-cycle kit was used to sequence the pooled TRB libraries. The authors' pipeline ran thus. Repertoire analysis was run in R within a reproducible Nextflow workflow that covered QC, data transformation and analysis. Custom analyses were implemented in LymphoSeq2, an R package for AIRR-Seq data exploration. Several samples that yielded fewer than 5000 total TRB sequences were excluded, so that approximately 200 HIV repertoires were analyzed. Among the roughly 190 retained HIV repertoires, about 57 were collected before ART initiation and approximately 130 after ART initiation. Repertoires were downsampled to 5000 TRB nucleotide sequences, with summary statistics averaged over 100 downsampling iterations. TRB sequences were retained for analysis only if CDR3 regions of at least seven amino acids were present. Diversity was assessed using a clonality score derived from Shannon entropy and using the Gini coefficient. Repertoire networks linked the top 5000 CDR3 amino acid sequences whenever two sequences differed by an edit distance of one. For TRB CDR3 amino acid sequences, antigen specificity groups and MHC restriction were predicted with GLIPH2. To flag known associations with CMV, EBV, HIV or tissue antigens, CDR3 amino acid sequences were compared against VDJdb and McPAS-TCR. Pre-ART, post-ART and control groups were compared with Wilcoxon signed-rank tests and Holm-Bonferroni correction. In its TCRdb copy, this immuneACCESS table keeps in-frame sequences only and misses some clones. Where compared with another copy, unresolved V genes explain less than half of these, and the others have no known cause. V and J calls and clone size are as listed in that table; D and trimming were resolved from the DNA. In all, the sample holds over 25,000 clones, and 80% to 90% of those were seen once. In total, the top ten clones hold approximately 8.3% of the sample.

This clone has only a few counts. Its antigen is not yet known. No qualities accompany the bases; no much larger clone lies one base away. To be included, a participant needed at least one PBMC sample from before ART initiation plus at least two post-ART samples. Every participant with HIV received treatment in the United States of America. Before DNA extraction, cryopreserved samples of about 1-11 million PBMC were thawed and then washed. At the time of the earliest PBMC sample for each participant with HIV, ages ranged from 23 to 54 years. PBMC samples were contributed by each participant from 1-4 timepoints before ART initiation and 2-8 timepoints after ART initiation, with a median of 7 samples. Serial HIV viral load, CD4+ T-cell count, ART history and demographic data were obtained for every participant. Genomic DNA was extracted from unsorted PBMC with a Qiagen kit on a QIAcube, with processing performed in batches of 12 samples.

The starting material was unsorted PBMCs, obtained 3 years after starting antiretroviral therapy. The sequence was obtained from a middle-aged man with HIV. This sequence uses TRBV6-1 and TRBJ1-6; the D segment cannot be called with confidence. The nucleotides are TGTGCCAGCACTCACCAACGGTCACCCCTCCACTTT. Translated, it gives CASTHQRSPLHF.